Each of the 10 T cell receptor beta chains below was sequenced from the same sample in a study of post-analysis software for immune sequencing data. Researchers reported that TCR beta cDNA libraries carried unique molecular identifiers. In TCRdb, the PCR reads were re-called with MiXCR into one record per CDR3 protein. The sample has about 200,000 distinct CDR3 sequences, 29% seen once; the top ten hold roughly 3.4%. These receptors lack a known antigen. Study-wide findings and caveats: There were a few TRBV segments more frequent in patients than controls, and TRBV5-6, TRBV5-1 and TRBV20-1 were among them.

The sample consisted of blood. The receptors here all came from a girl between 2 and 17 years old with multiple sclerosis.

Only a few counts were recorded for this clonotype. The V gene is TRBV2, the J gene TRBJ2-3, with 7 bases matching TRBD1. The germline V gene encodes CDR1 SNHLY and CDR2 FYNNEI. The CDR3 totals 15 residues. V lost 6 bases and J lost 2; bases outside the gene matches: 8. The CDR3 here is CASRIGTEFTDTQYF. The CDR3 DNA sequence: TGTGCCAGCAGGATAGGGACAGAGTTCACAGATACGCAGTATTTT.

This clonotype was recorded many times. The V gene is TRBV5-1, the J gene TRBJ2-7; D uncertain. With 0 bases removed from V and 3 bases from J, the gap between germline ends came to 13 bases. CDR3 length equals 15 residues. Germline lookup yields CDR1 SGHRS and CDR2 YFSETQ. For the CDR3, the DNA is TGCGCCAGCAGCTTGGGGCCACCGGTGGACTACGAGCAGTACTTC. Translating it yields CASSLGPPVDYEQYF. The full variable domain, completed using reference TRBV5-1 and TRBJ2-7, is KAGVTQTPRYLIKTRGQQVTLSCSPISGHRSVSWYQQTPGQGLQFLFEYFSETQRNKGNFPGRFSGRQFSNSRSEMNVSTLELGDSALYLCASSLGPPVDYEQYFGPGTRLTVT.

The J gene is TRBJ2-3, the V gene TRBV9, with D tentatively TRBD2 (5 bases). The CDR3 has 14 residues. The germline V and J ends were trimmed by 3 bases and 6 bases, with 14 bases remaining between them. Germline loops: CDR1 SGDLS, CDR2 YYNGEE. The CDR3 DNA is TGTGCCAGCAGCGCCCTAGCCTTGCCGGATACGCAGTATTTT. Translating gives CASSALALPDTQYF.

This clonotype came up many times. The chain links TRBV20-1 to TRBJ2-6; perhaps D is TRBD1 or TRBD2 (5 bases each). The V gene's germline CDR1 is DFQATT and CDR2 SNEGSKA (reference sequence). The CDR3 sequence is 17 residues long. The V end lost 1 base, the J end lost 2 bases, and 15 bases lay between the germline ends. The CDR3 loop reads CSARGPGRSPGANVLTF. CDR3 bases: TGCAGTGCTAGAGGCCCAGGGAGATCGCCTGGGGCCAACGTCCTGACTTTC.

This clonotype has a count of ten or more. The chain recombines TRBV5-4 with TRBJ2-5, with 7 positions matching TRBD2. This CDR3 contains 16 residues. Germline V lookup: CDR1 SGHNT, CDR2 YYREEE (reference sequence). V trimming: 4 bases; J trimming: 5 bases; junction bases outside the gene matches: 14. The CDR3 sequence is CASSPRAAGLGETQYF. CDR3 sequence (DNA): TGTGCCAGCAGCCCACGCGCAGCGGGACTCGGGGAGACCCAGTACTTC.

This chain joins TRBV29-1 and TRBJ1-1, with 9 nucleotides matching TRBD1. CDR1 and CDR2 from the germline V gene are SQVTM and ANQGSEA. This CDR3 contains 13 residues. The ends lost 5 bases at V and 5 bases at J; junction bases unmatched: 6. CDR3 loop: CSVTGGTRTEAFF. CDR3 coding DNA: TGCAGCGTTACAGGGGGCACGAGGACTGAAGCTTTCTTT.

The chain has TRBV4-2 and TRBJ2-2; no clear D gene. V shed 1 base and J shed 4 bases, with 4 bases lying between them. Germline CDR1 and CDR2: LGHNA and YNFKEQ. This CDR3 contains 13 residues. The CDR3: CASSQGATGELFF. Written as DNA, the CDR3 is TGTGCCAGCAGCCAAGGGGCCACCGGGGAGCTGTTTTTT.

This clonotype has ten or more counts. V gene TRBV6-2 or TRBV6-3 combines with J gene TRBJ2-7; D remains ambiguous. The CDR3 sequence is 13 residues long. Germline CDR1 and CDR2: MNHEY and SVGEGT. V lost 3 bases and J 5 bases, leaving 11 bases between the germline ends. The chain's CDR3 is CASSYRQIHEQYF. CDR3 coding DNA: TGTGCCAGCAGTTATCGGCAAATCCACGAGCAGTACTTC.

The sample holds many counts of this clonotype. The rearrangement uses TRBV29-1 and TRBJ2-1; D gene uncertain. The ends were cut back, 4 bases at V and 1 base at J, with 5 bases in the middle. CDR1 is SQVTM and CDR2 is ANQGSEA in the germline V gene. This CDR3 has 12 amino acids. Here the CDR3 reads CSVVRSYNEQFF. The CDR3 DNA sequence: TGCAGCGTTGTACGGTCCTACAATGAGCAGTTCTTC.

This clonotype was observed at least ten times. The chain joins TRBV7-9 to TRBJ2-5, with 7 bases that match TRBD1. V was pared by 4 bases and J by 4 bases, with 3 bases of the junction left unmatched. The CDR3 extends over 13 amino acids. The V gene's germline CDR1 is SEHNR and CDR2 FQNEAQ (reference sequence). CDR3 amino acids: CASSSHRGETQYF. CDR3 nucleotides: TGTGCCAGCAGCTCCCACAGGGGAGAGACCCAGTACTTC.